This TCR beta chain was found in a study of T cells in Graves' hyperthyroidism and ophthalmopathy. Findings and limits, study-wide: Ophthalmopathy, which appeared later, was predicted by the model a median about 6 months before onset. The blood repertoire included most of the expanded thyroid clonotypes above 0.001.

Clinical symptoms, serum thyroxine and TRAb, thyroid ultrasound and orbital computed tomography together formed the diagnostic basis. A remark on this clonotype: What it binds is unknown.

This CDR3 has 17 residues. The trim removed 3 bases at V and 2 bases at J, leaving 12 bases unmatched. The germline gives CDR1 LNHDA, CDR2 SQIVND (reference sequence). The CDR3 regions of TCR beta were amplified from RNA transcripts. First-round RT-PCR with HTBI primers amplified the TCR CDR3 region. MiXCR, run by TCRdb on the multiplex PCR reads, gives a single entry per CDR3 protein. The repertoire holds 500,000 to 600,000 distinct CDR3 sequences, with around 46% as singletons. The J gene is TRBJ1-2, the V gene TRBV19; TRBD1 agrees at 7 bases. The receptor's source is a woman younger than 30 with Graves' hyperthyroidism. Sequenced material: peripheral blood or thyroid tissue (not recorded which). The DNA for the CDR3 is TGTGCCAGTAGTATTGCCCGCCGTCTACAGGGGAACTATGGCTACACCTTC. As protein: CASSIARRLQGNYGYTF.